This T cell receptor beta chain appears in the sequencing data of a study of chemoradiotherapy in HPV16-positive cancers. Measured with immunoSEQ multiplex PCR; TCRdb has only the in-frame clones, and not every one. The sample lists about 29,000 clones; 91% were seen once. Germline loops: CDR1 WNHNN, CDR2 SYGVQD (reference sequence). The CDR3 sequence is 12 residues long. V gave up 7 bases and J gave up 8 bases, with 14 bases separating them. This clone appeared a few times. Here the sequenced sample was blood, taken from a patient who underwent chemoradiotherapy. This receptor was identified in a human donor with HPV-associated anogenital cancer. The chain employs TRBV10-1 and TRBJ1-2; tentatively, D is TRBD1 (5 bases). CDR3 nucleotides: TGCGCCAGCATAAAAAACGGGGGGGGCTACACCTTC. Residues: CASIKNGGGYTF.